The clone carrying this TCR beta chain was detected ten times or more. Its antigen remains unknown. The data belong to a study of regulatory T cells in long-lasting Graves disease. Study context: For under 3 months, newly diagnosed Graves' patients had been taking antithyroid drugs. Broader study findings: Among samples with persistent disease, TRBV28, TRBJ1-2 and TRBJ2-5 were favored.

As to time point: newly diagnosed GD, antithyroid drugs for less than 3 months. From PBMCs, RNA was extracted and then used to make the TCR library. The CDR3 length is 15 residues. The germline V gene encodes CDR1 SGHTA and CDR2 FQGTGA. V trimming: 5 bases; J trimming: 4 bases; junction bases outside the gene matches: 6. In building TCR beta libraries, iRepertoire HTBI primers were used together with Arm-PCR of CDR3 regions. In the authors' workflow: Samples jointly harbored fewer than 65 TRBV and more than eleven TRBJ segments. A single record per CDR3 protein comes from TCRdb applying MiXCR to the multiplex PCR reads. What appears here as the V and J calls and clone size reflects TCRdb's work, not the paper's. This sample yields some 230,000 distinct CDR3 sequences, of which approximately 20% are seen a single time; about 20% belongs to the top ten.

This chain connects TRBV7-3 to TRBJ2-1; 9 bases are shared with TRBD2. The input for sequencing was peripheral blood mononuclear cells (PBMCs), taken at new diagnosis, from a patient treated with antithyroid drugs. The origin of this receptor is a female donor with Graves disease. The DNA for the CDR3 is TGTGCCAGCAGCCCTCGGACTAGCGCATACAATGAGCAGTTCTTC. This gives the protein CASSPRTSAYNEQFF.